This T cell receptor (beta chain) was sequenced during a study of glioma-infiltrating T cells after dendritic cell vaccination. The assay was immunoSEQ multiplex PCR, and TCRdb's table has in-frame clones only and misses some. Among about 92,000 clones, 86% were seen once, and the ten largest hold more than 15%. Trimming took 0 bases from V and 1 from J; bases not matched to a gene: 1. The CDR3 length is 16 residues. Germline loops: CDR1 SGHTA, CDR2 FQGNSA. The TCR comes from a human donor with glioblastoma. Material: blood, obtained before dendritic cell vaccination. V usage is TRBV7-2 and J usage is TRBJ1-1, with 11 bases aligning to TRBD1. The CDR3 DNA follows: TGTGCCAGCAGCTTAGCGGGACAGGGGGGGAACACTGAAGCTTTCTTT. Translation: CASSLAGQGGNTEAFF.